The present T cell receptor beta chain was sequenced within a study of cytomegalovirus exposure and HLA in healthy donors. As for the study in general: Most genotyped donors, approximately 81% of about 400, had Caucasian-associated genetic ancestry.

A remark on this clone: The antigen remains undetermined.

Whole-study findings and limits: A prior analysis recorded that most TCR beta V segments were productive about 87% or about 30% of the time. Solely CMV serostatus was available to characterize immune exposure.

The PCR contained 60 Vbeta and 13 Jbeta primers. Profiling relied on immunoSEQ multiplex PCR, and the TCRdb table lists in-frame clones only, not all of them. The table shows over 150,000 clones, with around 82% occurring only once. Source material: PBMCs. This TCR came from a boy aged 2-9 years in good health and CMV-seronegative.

CDR3 loop: CASSIARPHEQFF. CDR3 coding DNA: TGTGCCAGTAGTATAGCTAGACCCCATGAGCAGTTCTTC. The V gene is TRBV19, the J gene TRBJ2-1; no reliable D call. Germline assignment: CDR1 LNHDA and CDR2 SQIVND (reference sequence). The CDR3 is made up of 13 amino acids. The V and J ends lost 1 base and 8 bases respectively, with 9 bases between them. Together with reference TRBV19 and TRBJ2-1, the CDR3 gives the full variable domain: DGGITQSPKYLFRKEGQNVTLSCEQNLNHDAMYWYRQDPGQGLRLIYYSQIVNDFQKGDIAEGYSVSREKKESFPLTVTSAQKNPTAFYLCASSIARPHEQFFGPGTRLTVL.